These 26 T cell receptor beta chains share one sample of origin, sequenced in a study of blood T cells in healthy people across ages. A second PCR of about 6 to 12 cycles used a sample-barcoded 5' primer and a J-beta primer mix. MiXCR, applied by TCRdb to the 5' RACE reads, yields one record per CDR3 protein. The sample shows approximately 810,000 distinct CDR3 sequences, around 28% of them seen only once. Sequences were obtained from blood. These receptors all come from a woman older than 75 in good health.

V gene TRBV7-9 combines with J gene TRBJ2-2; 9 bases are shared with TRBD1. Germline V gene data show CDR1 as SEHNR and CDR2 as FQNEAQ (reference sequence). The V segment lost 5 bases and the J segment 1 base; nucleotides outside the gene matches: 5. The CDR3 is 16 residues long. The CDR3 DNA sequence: TGTGCCAGCAGCCAAACAGGGGGCTTGAACACCGGGGAGCTGTTTTTT. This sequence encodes CASSQTGGLNTGELFF. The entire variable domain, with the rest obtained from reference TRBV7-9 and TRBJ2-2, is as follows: DTGVSQNPRHKITKRGQNVTFRCDPISEHNRLYWYRQTLGQGPEFLTYFQNEAQLEKSRLLSDRFSAERPKGSFSTLEIQRTEQGDSAMYLCASSQTGGLNTGELFFGEGSRLTVL.

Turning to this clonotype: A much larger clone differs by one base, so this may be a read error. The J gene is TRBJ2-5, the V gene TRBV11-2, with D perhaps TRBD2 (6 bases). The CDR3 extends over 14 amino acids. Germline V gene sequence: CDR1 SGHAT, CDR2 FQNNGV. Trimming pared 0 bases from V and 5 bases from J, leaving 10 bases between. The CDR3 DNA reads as TGTGCCAGCAGCTTAGATCGGAGGGTGGAGACCCAGTACTTC. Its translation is CASSLDRRVETQYF. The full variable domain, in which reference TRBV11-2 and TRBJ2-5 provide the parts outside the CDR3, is EAGVAQSPRYKIIEKRQSVAFWCNPISGHATLYWYQQILGQGPKLLIQFQNNGVVDDSQLPKDRFSAERLKGVDSTLKIQPAKLEDSAVYLCASSLDRRVETQYFGPGTRLLVL.

The CDR3 DNA is TGCGCCAGCAGGGACCTAACTAACTATGGCTACACCTTC. Translation: CASRDLTNYGYTF. This chain links TRBV5-1 with TRBJ1-2, with D uncertain. Germline CDR1 SGHRS, CDR2 YFSETQ. V was cut by 5 bases and J by 0 bases, with 8 bases left in between. This CDR3 region has 13 residues.

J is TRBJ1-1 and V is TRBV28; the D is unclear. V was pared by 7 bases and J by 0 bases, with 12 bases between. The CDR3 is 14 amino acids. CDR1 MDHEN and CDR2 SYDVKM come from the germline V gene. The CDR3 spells CASKVSALNTEAFF. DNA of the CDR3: TGTGCCAGCAAGGTCAGTGCCTTGAACACTGAAGCTTTCTTT.

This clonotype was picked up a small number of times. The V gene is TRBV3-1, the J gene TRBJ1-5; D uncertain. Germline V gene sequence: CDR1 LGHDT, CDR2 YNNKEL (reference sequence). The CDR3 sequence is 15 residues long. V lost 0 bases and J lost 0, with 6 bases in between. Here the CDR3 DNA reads TGTGCCAGCAGCCAAGAAAGGGCTAGCAATCAGCCCCAGCATTTT. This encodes CASSQERASNQPQHF.

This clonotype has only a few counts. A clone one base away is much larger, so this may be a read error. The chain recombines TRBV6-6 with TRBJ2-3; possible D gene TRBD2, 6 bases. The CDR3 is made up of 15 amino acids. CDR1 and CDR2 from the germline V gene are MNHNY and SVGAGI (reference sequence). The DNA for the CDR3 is TGTGCCAGCAGTTACGGCAGGTCGACGGGAGATGCGCAGTATTTT. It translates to CASSYGRSTGDAQYF.

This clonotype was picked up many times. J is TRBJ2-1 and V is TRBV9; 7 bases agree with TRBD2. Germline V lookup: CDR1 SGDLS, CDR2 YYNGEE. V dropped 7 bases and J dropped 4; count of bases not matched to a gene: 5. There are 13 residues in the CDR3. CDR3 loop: CASGRASYNEQFF. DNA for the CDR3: TGTGCCAGCGGGAGGGCCTCGTACAATGAGCAGTTCTTC.

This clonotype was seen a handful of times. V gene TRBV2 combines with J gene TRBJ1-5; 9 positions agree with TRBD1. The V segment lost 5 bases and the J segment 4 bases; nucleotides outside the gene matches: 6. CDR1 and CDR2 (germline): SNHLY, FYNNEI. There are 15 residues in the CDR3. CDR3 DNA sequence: TGTGCCAGCAGTCGTTCCGGGACAGGGAATCAGCCCCAGCATTTT. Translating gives CASSRSGTGNQPQHF.

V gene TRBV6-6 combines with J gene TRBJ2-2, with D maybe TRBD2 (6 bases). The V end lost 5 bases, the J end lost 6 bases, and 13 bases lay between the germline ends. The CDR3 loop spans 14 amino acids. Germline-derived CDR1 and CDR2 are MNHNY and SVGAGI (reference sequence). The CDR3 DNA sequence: TGTGCCAGCAGTACCGGGACTGACGCCGGGGAGCTGTTTTTT. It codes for CASSTGTDAGELFF.

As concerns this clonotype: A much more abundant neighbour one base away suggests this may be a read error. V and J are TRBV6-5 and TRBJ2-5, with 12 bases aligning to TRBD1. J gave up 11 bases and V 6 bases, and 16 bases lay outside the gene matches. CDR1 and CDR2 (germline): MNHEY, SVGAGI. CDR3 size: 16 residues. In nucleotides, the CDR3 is TGTGCCAGCAGCAAAAAGCCCGGGACAGGGGGCTATGAGCAGTACTTC. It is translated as CASSKKPGTGGYEQYF.

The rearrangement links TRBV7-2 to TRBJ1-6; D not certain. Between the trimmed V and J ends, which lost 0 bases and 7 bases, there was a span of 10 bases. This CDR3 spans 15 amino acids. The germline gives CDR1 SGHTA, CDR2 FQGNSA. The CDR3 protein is CASSLAPLGNSPLHF. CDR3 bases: TGTGCCAGCAGCTTAGCGCCCCTAGGGAATTCACCCCTCCACTTT.

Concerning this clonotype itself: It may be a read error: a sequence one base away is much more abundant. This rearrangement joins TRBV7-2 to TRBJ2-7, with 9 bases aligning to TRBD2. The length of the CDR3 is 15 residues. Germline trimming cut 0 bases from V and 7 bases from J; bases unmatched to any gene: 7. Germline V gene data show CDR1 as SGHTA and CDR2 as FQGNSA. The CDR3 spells CASSLAAGGQGEQYF. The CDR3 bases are TGTGCCAGCAGCTTAGCGGCGGGGGGGCAAGGTGAGCAGTACTTC.

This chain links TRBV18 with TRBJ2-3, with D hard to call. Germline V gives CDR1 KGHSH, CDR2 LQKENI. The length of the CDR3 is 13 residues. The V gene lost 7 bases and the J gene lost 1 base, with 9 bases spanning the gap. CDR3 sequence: CASFKDGTDTQYF. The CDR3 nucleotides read TGTGCCAGCTTCAAGGATGGCACAGATACGCAGTATTTT. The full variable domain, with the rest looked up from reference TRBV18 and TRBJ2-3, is NAGVMQNPRHLVRRRGQEARLRCSPMKGHSHVYWYRQLPEEGLKFMVYLQKENIIDESGMPKERFSAEFPKEGPSILRIQQVVRGDSAAYFCASFKDGTDTQYFGPGTRLTVL.

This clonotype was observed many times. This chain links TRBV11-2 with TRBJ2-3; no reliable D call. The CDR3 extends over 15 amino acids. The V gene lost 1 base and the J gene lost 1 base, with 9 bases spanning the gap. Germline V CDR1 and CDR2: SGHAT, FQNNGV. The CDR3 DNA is TGTGCCAGCAGCTTAGCTTCAGATCGCACAGATACGCAGTATTTT. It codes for CASSLASDRTDTQYF.

The CDR3, as DNA: TGCAGTCACCAAAAGCGGAGGGGCCAAGAGACCCAGTACTTC. Amino acid sequence: CSHQKRRGQETQYF. The chain recombines TRBV20-1 with TRBJ2-5; perhaps TRBD2 as D (6 bases). The CDR3 covers 14 residues. V was shortened by 8 bases and J by 1 base, with 17 bases between the two germline ends. Germline V gene lookup returns CDR1 DFQATT and CDR2 SNEGSKA (reference sequence).

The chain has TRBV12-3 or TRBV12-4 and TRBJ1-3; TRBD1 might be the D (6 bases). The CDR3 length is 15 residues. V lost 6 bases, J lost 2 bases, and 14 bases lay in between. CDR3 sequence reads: CASSQGFLAGNTIYF. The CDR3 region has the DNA TGTGCCAGCAGCCAGGGGTTTTTAGCTGGAAACACCATATATTTT.

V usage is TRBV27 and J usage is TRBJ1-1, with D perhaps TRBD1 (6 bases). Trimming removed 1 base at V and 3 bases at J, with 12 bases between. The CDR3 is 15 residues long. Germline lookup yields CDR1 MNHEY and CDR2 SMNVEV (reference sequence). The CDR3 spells CASSLWWGRDTEAFF. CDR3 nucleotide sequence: TGTGCCAGCAGTTTATGGTGGGGGCGAGACACTGAAGCTTTCTTT.

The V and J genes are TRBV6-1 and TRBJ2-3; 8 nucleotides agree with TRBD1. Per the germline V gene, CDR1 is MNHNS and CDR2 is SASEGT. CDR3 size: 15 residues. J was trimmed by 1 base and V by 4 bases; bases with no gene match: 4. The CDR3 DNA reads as TGTGCCAGCAGTGCCGACAGGGGCCGCACAGATACGCAGTATTTT. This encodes CASSADRGRTDTQYF.

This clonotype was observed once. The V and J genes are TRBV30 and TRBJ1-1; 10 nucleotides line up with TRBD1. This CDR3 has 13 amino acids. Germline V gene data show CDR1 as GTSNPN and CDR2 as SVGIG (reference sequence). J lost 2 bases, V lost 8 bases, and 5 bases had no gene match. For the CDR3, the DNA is TGTGCCCGAACGACAGGGGGCAACACTGAAGCTTTCTTT. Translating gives CARTTGGNTEAFF.

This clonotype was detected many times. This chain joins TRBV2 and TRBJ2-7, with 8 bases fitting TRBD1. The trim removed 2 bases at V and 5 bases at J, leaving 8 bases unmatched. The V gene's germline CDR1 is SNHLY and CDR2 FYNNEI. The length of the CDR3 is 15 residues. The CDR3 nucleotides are TGTGCCAGCAGTGAATCCGGGACAGGCGTCGACGAGCAGTACTTC. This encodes CASSESGTGVDEQYF.

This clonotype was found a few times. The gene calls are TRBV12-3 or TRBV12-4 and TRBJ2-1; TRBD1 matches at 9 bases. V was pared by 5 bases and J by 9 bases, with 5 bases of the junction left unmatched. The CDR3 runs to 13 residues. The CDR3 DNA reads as TGTGCCAGCAGTCTCCAGACAGGGGGTGAGCAGTTCTTC. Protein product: CASSLQTGGEQFF.

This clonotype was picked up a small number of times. The CDR3 protein is CASSYPSRPEETQYF. CDR3 DNA sequence: TGTGCCAGCAGTTACCCGTCCAGGCCCGAAGAGACCCAGTACTTC. V is TRBV7-9 and J is TRBJ2-5; the D is unclear. The V end was cut by 6 bases, the J end by 3 bases, with 17 bases between. CDR3 length: 15 amino acids. Germline V gives CDR1 SEHNR, CDR2 FQNEAQ (reference sequence).

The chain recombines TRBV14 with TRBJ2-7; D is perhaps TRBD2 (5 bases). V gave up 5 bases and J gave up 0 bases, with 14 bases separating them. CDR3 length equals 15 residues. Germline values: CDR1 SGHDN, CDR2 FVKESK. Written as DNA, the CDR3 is TGTGCCAGCAGCTCCCGGGGAGTCCTCTCCTACGAGCAGTACTTC. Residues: CASSSRGVLSYEQYF.

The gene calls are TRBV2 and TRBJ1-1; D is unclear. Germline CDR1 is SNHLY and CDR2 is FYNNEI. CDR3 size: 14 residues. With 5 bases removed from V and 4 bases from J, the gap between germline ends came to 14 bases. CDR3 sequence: CASSWLEEGTEAFF. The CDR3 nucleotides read TGTGCCAGCAGTTGGTTGGAGGAGGGCACTGAAGCTTTCTTT.

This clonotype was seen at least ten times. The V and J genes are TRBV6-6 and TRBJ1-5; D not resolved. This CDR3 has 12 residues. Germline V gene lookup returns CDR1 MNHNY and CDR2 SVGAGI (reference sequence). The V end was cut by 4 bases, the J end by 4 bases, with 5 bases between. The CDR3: CASSFTNQPQHF. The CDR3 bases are TGTGCCAGCAGTTTTACTAATCAGCCCCAGCATTTT.

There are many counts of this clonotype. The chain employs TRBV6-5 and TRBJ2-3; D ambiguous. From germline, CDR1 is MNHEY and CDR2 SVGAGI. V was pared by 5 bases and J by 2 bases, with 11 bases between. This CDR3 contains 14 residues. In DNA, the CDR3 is TGTGCCAGCAGTCCGTGGCAGGTCACAGATACGCAGTATTTT. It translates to CASSPWQVTDTQYF.